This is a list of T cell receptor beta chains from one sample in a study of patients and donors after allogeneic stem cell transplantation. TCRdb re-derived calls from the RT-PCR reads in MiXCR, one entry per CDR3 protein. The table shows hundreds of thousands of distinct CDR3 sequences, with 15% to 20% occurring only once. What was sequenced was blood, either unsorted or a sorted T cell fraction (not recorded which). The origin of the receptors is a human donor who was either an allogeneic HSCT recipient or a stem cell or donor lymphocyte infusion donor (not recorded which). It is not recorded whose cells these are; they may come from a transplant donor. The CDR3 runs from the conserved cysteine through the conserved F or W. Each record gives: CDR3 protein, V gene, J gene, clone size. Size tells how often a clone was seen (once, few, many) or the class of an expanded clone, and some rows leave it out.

CASSSSREILNYGYTF	TRBV9	TRBJ1-2	few
CASSYWTSGRAELFF	TRBV12-3/TRBV12-4	TRBJ2-2	many
CASSGTASGNTIYF	TRBV12-3/TRBV12-4	TRBJ1-3	many
CASSQAGTGFTSGYTF	TRBV4-1	TRBJ1-2	few
CGAKSQGSYNEQFF	TRBV20-1	TRBJ2-1	NA
CASSEPGLSSSYNSPLHF	TRBV25-1	TRBJ1-6	few
CASSLRRGGGLEQYF	TRBV7-3	TRBJ2-7	NA
CASSLAPTGSGTDTQYF	TRBV5-1	TRBJ2-3	few
CASSPILAGVSDTQYF	TRBV18	TRBJ2-3	NA
CSARGPGGQETQYF	TRBV20-1	TRBJ2-5	NA
CASGGGRELYNEQFF	TRBV5-1	TRBJ2-1	NA
CASSIPGTLGTGELFF	TRBV19	TRBJ2-2	few
CASSLGAGLTGQETQYF	TRBV4-2	TRBJ2-5	NA
CSAPDRINTEAFF	TRBV20-1	TRBJ1-1	NA
CASSKGPRDQAKNIQYF	TRBV21-1	TRBJ2-4	NA
CSAPRLSGLSSYNEQFF	TRBV20-1	TRBJ2-1	NA
CAWRPGTAGNTEAFF	TRBV30	TRBJ1-1	few
CASSPREKAGELFF	TRBV7-9	TRBJ2-2	few
CAWSVRRGIYNEQFF	TRBV30	TRBJ2-1	NA
CASSLASGGSTSTDTQYF	TRBV7-2	TRBJ2-3	NA
CASSTGGTPYGYTF	TRBV5-1	TRBJ1-2	NA
CASSQDDRGRPYEQYF	TRBV3-1	TRBJ2-7	once
CASSTTGSPYEQYF	TRBV7-9	TRBJ2-7	few
CSASPGLEAFF	TRBV20-1	TRBJ1-1	NA
CASSPGQGKGMNTEAFF	TRBV7-3	TRBJ1-1	many
CASSQRPSQPQHF	TRBV6-1	TRBJ1-5	few
CATSDSNPRDRAGYGYTF	TRBV24-1	TRBJ1-2	NA
CASSPSIGLSEAGYTF	TRBV7-3	TRBJ1-2	few
CSALRQGLYNEQFF	TRBV20-1	TRBJ2-1	once
CASSSGGGITQYF	TRBV7-3	TRBJ2-3	NA
CSGKSGGDADTQYF	TRBV29-1	TRBJ2-3	few